This TCR beta chain derives from a study of OX40 agonist ivuxolimab in advanced cancers. About the study: With ivuxolimab, an agonistic anti-OX40 (CD134) antibody, patients were treated. Study-wide results and limits: Doses of 0.1 to 3.0 mg/kg were accompanied by clonal expansion of CD4+ and CD8+ blood T cells by week 6.

Of note for this clone: Its antigen is unidentified.

This CDR3 comprises 16 residues. V gave up 1 base and J gave up 2 bases, with 14 bases separating them. Per germline, CDR1 MNHNS and CDR2 SASEGT. Produced via immunoSEQ multiplex PCR; TCRdb's table is partial and in-frame only. This sample has approximately 44,000 clones, with around 92% found just once. This specimen consisted of CD4+ or CD8+ T cells sorted from blood, obtained in a trial of the OX40 agonist ivuxolimab. The TCR sequence derives from an adult with an advanced solid tumor such as melanoma, head and neck, liver or kidney cancer. The chain is built from TRBV6-1 and TRBJ1-2; D call uncertain. DNA of the CDR3: TGTGCCAGCAGTGAAGGTGGATTGGGGTTGAACTATGGCTACACCTTC. Translated: CASSEGGLGLNYGYTF.